Below are 13 T cell receptor beta chains sequenced from a single sample in a study of blood T cell repertoires in COVID-19. The data were produced by immunoSEQ multiplex PCR, yet TCRdb's version contains in-frame clones alone and is incomplete. The sample records under 70,000 clones, approximately 85% being singletons. Sequenced sample: peripheral blood. The receptors stem from a woman aged 60 to 75 with COVID-19, enrolled during active disease.

V is TRBV5-1 and J is TRBJ2-1; no reliable D call. Deletions cut 0 bases from V and 0 bases from J, with 4 bases between. The CDR3 length is 14 residues. Germline lookup yields CDR1 SGHRS and CDR2 YFSETQ. The CDR3, as DNA: TGCGCCAGCAGCTTGGACAGCTCCTACAATGAGCAGTTCTTC. Amino acids: CASSLDSSYNEQFF.

In its sample, this clone was seen once. The V call is TRBV7-6, the J call TRBJ2-6, with 9 bases that match TRBD2. The CDR3 has 18 amino acids. V was pared by 4 bases and J by 4 bases, with 11 bases of the junction left unmatched. Germline-derived CDR1 and CDR2 are SGHVS and FNYEAQ. For the CDR3, the DNA is TGTGCCAGCAGCTCACGGGCGGGAGGGCCCGGCGGGGCCAACGTCCTGACTTTC. The encoded protein is CASSSRAGGPGGANVLTF.

This clone came up once. The chain employs TRBV13 and TRBJ2-5; 9 bases match TRBD2. Germline values: CDR1 PRHDT, CDR2 FYEKMQ (reference sequence). The V gene end was trimmed by 7 bases and the J gene end by 6 bases; junction bases not matched to a gene: 9. The CDR3 consists of 14 residues. The CDR3 nucleotides are TGTGCCAGCAACCTTAGCGGGAGTAAGAAGACCCAGTACTTC. Protein sequence: CASNLSGSKKTQYF.

The gene calls are TRBV6-5 and TRBJ1-2; tentative D call: TRBD1 (5 bases). The V gene lost 0 bases and the J gene lost 4 bases, with 15 bases spanning the gap. CDR1 is MNHEY, CDR2 SVGAGI, per germline. This CDR3 contains 16 residues. CDR3 coding DNA: TGTGCCAGCAGTTACTCAATTGAAGGGGCAGTCTATGGCTACACCTTC. It codes for CASSYSIEGAVYGYTF.

V is TRBV30 and J is TRBJ1-4; 7 bases are a match to TRBD1. J was trimmed by 8 bases and V by 0 bases; bases with no gene match: 0. CDR3 length: 12 residues. The germline gives CDR1 GTSNPN, CDR2 SVGIG (reference sequence). The CDR3 sequence: CAWSVDREKLFF. CDR3 sequence (DNA): TGTGCCTGGAGTGTGGACAGGGAAAAACTGTTTTTT.

This chain connects TRBV19 to TRBJ2-5; 8 nucleotides align to TRBD2. With V trimmed by 3 bases and J by 2 bases, 2 bases remained unmatched. The CDR3 contains 14 residues. The germline V gene has CDR1 LNHDA and CDR2 SQIVND (reference sequence). The CDR3 DNA reads as TGTGCCAGTAGTATTAGCGGGATACAAGAGACCCAGTACTTC. This gives the protein CASSISGIQETQYF. Full variable domain (remainder filled in from reference TRBV19 and TRBJ2-5): DGGITQSPKYLFRKEGQNVTLSCEQNLNHDAMYWYRQDPGQGLRLIYYSQIVNDFQKGDIAEGYSVSREKKESFPLTVTSAQKNPTAFYLCASSISGIQETQYFGPGTRLLVL.

This sequence joins TRBV5-1 and TRBJ2-7, with D possibly matching TRBD1 (6 bases). Germline CDR1 SGHRS, CDR2 YFSETQ. CDR3 length: 18 residues. The ends were cut back, 4 bases at V and 5 bases at J, with 28 bases in the middle. CDR3: CASSAAGTRFQRSHEQYF. CDR3 nucleotide sequence: TGCGCCAGCAGCGCAGCCGGGACACGGTTCCAACGAAGCCACGAGCAGTACTTC. Full variable domain (outside the CDR3, taken from reference TRBV5-1 and TRBJ2-7): KAGVTQTPRYLIKTRGQQVTLSCSPISGHRSVSWYQQTPGQGLQFLFEYFSETQRNKGNFPGRFSGRQFSNSRSEMNVSTLELGDSALYLCASSAAGTRFQRSHEQYFGPGTRLTVT.

As DNA, the CDR3 is TGTGCCATCAGTGAGTCGACAATCGGACTAGCGGGGAGAGGCGAGCAGTACTTC. This gives the protein CAISESTIGLAGRGEQYF. This sequence joins TRBV10-3 and TRBJ2-7; 12 bases agree with TRBD2. The junction had 12 bases not matched to a gene; V was cut back by 0 bases and J by 6 bases. Germline lookup yields CDR1 ENHRY and CDR2 SYGVKD. The CDR3 is 18 amino acids.

CDR3 in DNA: TGTGCCAGCAGCTTGGCACTAGCTACAGATACGCAGTATTTT. Protein product: CASSLALATDTQYF. The rearrangement joins TRBV5-8 to TRBJ2-3; tentatively, D is TRBD2 (6 bases). The V and J ends lost 0 bases and 3 bases respectively, with 8 bases between them. CDR1 and CDR2 from the germline V gene are SGHTS and YDEGEE. CDR3 length: 14 residues.

The J gene is TRBJ2-3, the V gene TRBV5-8, with a possible D match to TRBD1 (5 bases). Trimming pared 4 bases from V and 3 bases from J, leaving 12 bases between. The V gene's germline CDR1 is SGHTS and CDR2 YDEGEE. This CDR3 contains 14 residues. The CDR3 loop reads CASSTWGGTDTQYF. The DNA of the CDR3 is TGTGCCAGCAGCACTTGGGGCGGAACAGATACGCAGTATTTT. The full variable domain, in which reference TRBV5-8 and TRBJ2-3 provide the parts outside the CDR3, is EAGVTQSPTHLIKTRGQQATLRCSPISGHTSVYWYQQALGLGLQFLLWYDEGEERNRGNFPPRFSGRQFPNYSSELNVNALELEDSALYLCASSTWGGTDTQYFGPGTRLTVL.

The chain couples TRBV12-3 or TRBV12-4 to TRBJ2-1, with TRBD2 identical over 9 bases. The junction had 0 bases not matched to a gene; V was cut back by 2 bases and J by 7 bases. This CDR3 is built from 13 residues. The CDR3 sequence: CASSLTSGNEQFF. CDR3 nucleotides: TGTGCCAGCAGTTTAACTAGCGGGAATGAGCAGTTCTTC.

Remarks on this clone: A junction end diverges from the germline sequence, so it may reflect a read error. J is TRBJ1-2 and V is TRBV4-3; D not certain. This CDR3 comprises 14 residues. Germline V lookup: CDR1 LGHNA, CDR2 YSLEER. As DNA, the CDR3 is TGCGCCAGCAGCCAAGAAGTAACACCCAGCGTCCCTCCCTTC. Encoded protein: CASSQEVTPSVPPF.

The J gene is TRBJ1-2, the V gene TRBV7-8; 11 nucleotides agree with TRBD1. The CDR3 is 13 residues long. From germline, CDR1 is SGHVS and CDR2 FQNEAQ. With V trimmed by 7 bases and J by 5 bases, 3 bases remained unmatched. For the CDR3, the DNA is TGTGCCAGCACCGGGACAGGGGGGTATGGCTACACCTTC. It translates to CASTGTGGYGYTF. Looking up the rest from reference TRBV7-8 and TRBJ1-2 gives the full variable domain: GAGVSQSPRYKVAKRGQDVALRCDPISGHVSLFWYQQALGQGPEFLTYFQNEAQLDKSGLPSDRFFAERPEGSVSTLKIQRTQQEDSAVYLCASTGTGGYGYTFGSGTRLTVV.